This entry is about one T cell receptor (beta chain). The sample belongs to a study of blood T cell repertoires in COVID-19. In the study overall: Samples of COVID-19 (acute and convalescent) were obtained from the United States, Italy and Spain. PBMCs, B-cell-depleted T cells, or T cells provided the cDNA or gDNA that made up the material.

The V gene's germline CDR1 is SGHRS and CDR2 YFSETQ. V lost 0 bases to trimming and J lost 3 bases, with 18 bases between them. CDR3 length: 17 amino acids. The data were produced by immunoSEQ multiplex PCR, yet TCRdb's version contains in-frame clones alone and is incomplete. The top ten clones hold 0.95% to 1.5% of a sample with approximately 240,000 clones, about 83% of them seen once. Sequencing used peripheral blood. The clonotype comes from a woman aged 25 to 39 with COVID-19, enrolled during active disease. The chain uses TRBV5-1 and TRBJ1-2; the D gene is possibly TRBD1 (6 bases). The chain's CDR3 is CASSLGPLAGEYYGYTF. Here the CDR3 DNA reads TGCGCCAGCAGCTTGGGGCCTTTGGCAGGGGAATACTATGGCTACACCTTC.